This T cell receptor (beta chain) originates from a study of shared clonotypes between healthy human individuals. Background on the study: For every donor, three CD4 naive, three CD4 memory, two CD8 naive and one CD8 memory plates were used.

Overall study results and limits: Among donors, the sharing of clonotypes was expected to be influenced by sequencing depth. With a handful of donors compared, roughly 5% of naive CD4 clonotypes were shared.

For sorted subsets, 150 to 250 ng DNA per replicate equaled some 27,000 T cell genomes. Sequencing was performed with immunoSEQ multiplex PCR; in TCRdb, only in-frame clones are kept and a portion is missing. This sample carries about 990,000 clones, about 84% of them seen once, and the ten largest clones take 0.5% to 0.65%. Regarding this clone: What it binds is unknown.

V dropped 9 bases and J dropped 0 bases, with 13 bases sitting between them. Germline CDR1 and CDR2: MNHEY and SVGAGI. The CDR3 length is 14 residues. The chain carries TRBV6-5 and TRBJ2-3; tentative D call: TRBD2 (6 bases). Sequenced sample: memory CD4+ T cells from PBMCs. Subset indicated: CD45RA-negative fraction. The receptor was derived from a young man in good health. Some clones in this sample may be carry-over from other donors' samples. The DNA of the CDR3 is TGTGCCAGTAGTAGCGGATCTAGCACAGATACGCAGTATTTT. Its protein product is CASSSGSSTDTQYF.